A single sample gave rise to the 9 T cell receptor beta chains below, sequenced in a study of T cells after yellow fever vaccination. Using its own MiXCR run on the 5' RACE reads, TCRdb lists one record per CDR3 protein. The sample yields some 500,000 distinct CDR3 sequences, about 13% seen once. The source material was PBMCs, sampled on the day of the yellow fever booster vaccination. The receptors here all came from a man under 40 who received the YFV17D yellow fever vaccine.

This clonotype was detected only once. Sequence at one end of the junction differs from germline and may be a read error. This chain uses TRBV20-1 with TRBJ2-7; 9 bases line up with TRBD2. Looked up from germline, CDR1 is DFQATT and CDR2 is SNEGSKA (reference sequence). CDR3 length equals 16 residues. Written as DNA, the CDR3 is TGCTGTGCTAGAGATCCGCGGACTAGCGACTCCTACGAGCAGTACTTC. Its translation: CCARDPRTSDSYEQYF.

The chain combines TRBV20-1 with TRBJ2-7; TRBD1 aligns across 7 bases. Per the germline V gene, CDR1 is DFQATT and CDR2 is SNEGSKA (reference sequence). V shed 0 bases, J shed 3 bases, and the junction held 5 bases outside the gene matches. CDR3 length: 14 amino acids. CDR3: CSARDVTGFYEQYF. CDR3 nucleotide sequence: TGCAGTGCTAGAGATGTGACAGGGTTCTACGAGCAGTACTTC.

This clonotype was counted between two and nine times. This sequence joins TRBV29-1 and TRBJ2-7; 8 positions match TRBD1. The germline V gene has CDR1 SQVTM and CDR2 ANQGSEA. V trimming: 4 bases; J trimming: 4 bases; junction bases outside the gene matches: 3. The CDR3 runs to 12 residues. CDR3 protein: CSVARQGYEQYF. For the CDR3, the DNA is TGCAGCGTTGCCCGACAGGGGTACGAGCAGTACTTC.

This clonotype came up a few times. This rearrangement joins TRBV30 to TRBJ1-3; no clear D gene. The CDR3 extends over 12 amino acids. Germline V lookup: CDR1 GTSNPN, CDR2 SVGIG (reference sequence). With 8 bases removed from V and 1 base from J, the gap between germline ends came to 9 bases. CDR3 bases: TGTGCCCGTCAGGATTCTGGAAACACCATATATTTT. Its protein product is CARQDSGNTIYF.

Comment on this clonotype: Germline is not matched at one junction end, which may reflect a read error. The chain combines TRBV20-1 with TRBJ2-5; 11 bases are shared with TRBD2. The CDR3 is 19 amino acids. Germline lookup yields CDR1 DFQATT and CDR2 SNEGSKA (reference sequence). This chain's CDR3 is CCAQAPGLAGGPGQETQYF. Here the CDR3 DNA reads TGCTGTGCCCAGGCTCCGGGCTTAGCGGGAGGGCCAGGTCAAGAGACCCAGTACTTC.

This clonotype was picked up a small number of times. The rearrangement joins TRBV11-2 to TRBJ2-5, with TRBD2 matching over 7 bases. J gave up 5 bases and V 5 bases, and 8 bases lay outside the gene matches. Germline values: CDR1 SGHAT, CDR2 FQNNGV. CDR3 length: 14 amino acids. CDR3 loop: CASSISSGGETQYF. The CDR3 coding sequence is TGTGCCAGCAGCATCTCTAGCGGAGGGGAGACCCAGTACTTC.

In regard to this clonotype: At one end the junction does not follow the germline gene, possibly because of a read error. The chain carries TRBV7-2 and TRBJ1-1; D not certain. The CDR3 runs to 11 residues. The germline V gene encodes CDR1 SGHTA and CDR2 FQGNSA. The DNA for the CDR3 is TGTGCCAGCAGATTAGACACTGAAGCTTTCTTT. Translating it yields CASRLDTEAFF.

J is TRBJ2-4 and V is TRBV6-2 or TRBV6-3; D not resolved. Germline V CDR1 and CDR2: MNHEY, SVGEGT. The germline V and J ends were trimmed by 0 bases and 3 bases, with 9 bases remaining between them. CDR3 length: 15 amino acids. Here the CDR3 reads CASSYSDTHKNIQYF. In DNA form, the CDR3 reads TGTGCCAGCAGTTACTCAGACACCCACAAAAACATTCAGTACTTC.

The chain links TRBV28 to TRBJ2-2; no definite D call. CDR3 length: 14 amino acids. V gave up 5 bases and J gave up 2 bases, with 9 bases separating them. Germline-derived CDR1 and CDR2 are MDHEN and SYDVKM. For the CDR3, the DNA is TGTGCCAGCAGTAGCCCCCTAAACACCGGGGAGCTGTTTTTT. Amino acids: CASSSPLNTGELFF.